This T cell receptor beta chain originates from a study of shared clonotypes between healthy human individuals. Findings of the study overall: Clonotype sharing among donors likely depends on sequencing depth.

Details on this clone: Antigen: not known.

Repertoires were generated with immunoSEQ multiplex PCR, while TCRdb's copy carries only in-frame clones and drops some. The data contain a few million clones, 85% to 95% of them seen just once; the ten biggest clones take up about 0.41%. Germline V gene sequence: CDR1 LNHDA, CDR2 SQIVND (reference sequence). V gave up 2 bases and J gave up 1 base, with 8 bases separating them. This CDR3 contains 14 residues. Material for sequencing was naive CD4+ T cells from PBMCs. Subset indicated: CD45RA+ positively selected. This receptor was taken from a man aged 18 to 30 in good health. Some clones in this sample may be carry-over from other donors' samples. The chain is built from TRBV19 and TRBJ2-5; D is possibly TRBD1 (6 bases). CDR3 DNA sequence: TGTGCCAGTAGTATACAGGGGCCCCAAGAGACCCAGTACTTC. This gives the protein CASSIQGPQETQYF.